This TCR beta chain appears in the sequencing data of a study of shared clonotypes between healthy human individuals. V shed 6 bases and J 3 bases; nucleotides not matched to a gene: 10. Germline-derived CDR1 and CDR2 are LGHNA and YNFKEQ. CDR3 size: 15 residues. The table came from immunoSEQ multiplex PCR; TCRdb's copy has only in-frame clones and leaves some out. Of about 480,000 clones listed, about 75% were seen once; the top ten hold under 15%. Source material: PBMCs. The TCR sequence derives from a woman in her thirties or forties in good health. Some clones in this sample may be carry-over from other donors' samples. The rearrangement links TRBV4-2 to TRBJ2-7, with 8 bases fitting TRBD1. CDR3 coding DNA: TGTGCCAGCAGACGAGGGACAGGCAACAACTACGAGCAGTACTTC. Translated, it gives CASRRGTGNNYEQYF.